This T cell receptor (beta chain) was captured in a study of blood T cell repertoires in COVID-19 (dated by TCRdb to 2018 to 2021). As for the study more broadly: Collaborator samples came from the United States, Italy and Spain and covered acute and convalescent phases of COVID-19. The material from the prospective study consisted of cDNA or gDNA derived from T cells, B-cell-depleted T cells, or PBMCs. Subjects who had been exposed to COVID-19, were actively infected with it, or had recovered from it provided the deeply sampled blood TCRbeta repertoires that made up the dataset. A freely available public database, intended as a resource for researchers studying the immune response to SARS-CoV-2, is where the repertoires were released. The samples were drawn from two sources: the first 160 participants of the ongoing ImmuneRACE study, and 950 to 1,500 subjects contributed by 6 global collaborators. The sample metadata nearly always contained a de-identified subject ID, COVID-19 status, age in years and sex. Where HLA class I and class II types were available, the types were taken from metadata supplied by the sample provider, not from assay-based typing. General findings and caveats noted by the study authors: Clinical and demographic metadata were provided uncurated, with the amount varying by source and participant.

The CDR3 contains 16 residues, cysteine and phenylalanine counted. Only CDR3 DNA is held: 48 bases, read in frame from base 1. The trim is 2 bases for V and 2 bases for J, with a gap of 16 bases between the germline ends. From a lookup of the germline V gene, CDR1 and CDR2 are MNHEY and SVGAGI. TCRbeta CDR3 regions were amplified from genomic DNA by means of the immunoSEQ Assay, a bias-controlled multiplex PCR. Concerning the study's data processing: Nucleated cell counts per sample were estimated from amplification of reference gene primers within the assay. Sequence reads were collapsed and filtered to measure the absolute abundance of every unique TCRbeta CDR3 rearrangement. For each sample, productive Simpson clonality was calculated by taking the square root of Simpson's diversity index across productive rearrangements. Sourced from immuneACCESS, this table was stored by TCRdb with only in-frame sequences that have V and J called. A share of the clones is absent; for the studies checked, an unresolved V gene accounts for under half, and the remainder has no known explanation. That table supplies the V and J calls and clone size; D and trimming were determined from the DNA. This sample is represented by some 160,000 clones; approximately 88% of them were singletons. The ten largest make up roughly 2.8% of the sample.

Collaborating institutions collected whole blood in K2EDTA tubes following their own protocols. Collaborator samples were shipped for TCRbeta analysis as frozen whole blood, isolated PBMCs, or DNA extracted from either sample type. Points on this clone: Its antigen has not been determined. No base-level quality is on record; no much larger clone is a single base apart.

The receptor was isolated from a man in his fifties or sixties with acute or convalescent COVID-19. What was sequenced was peripheral blood. This receptor chain uses TRBV6-5 and TRBJ2-7; TRBD2 is possibly the D segment (6 matching bases). The CDR3 amino acid sequence is: CASSYQTGTYPYEQYF. The DNA reads as follows: TGTGCCAGCAGTTACCAGACCGGGACTTATCCCTACGAGCAGTACTTC.